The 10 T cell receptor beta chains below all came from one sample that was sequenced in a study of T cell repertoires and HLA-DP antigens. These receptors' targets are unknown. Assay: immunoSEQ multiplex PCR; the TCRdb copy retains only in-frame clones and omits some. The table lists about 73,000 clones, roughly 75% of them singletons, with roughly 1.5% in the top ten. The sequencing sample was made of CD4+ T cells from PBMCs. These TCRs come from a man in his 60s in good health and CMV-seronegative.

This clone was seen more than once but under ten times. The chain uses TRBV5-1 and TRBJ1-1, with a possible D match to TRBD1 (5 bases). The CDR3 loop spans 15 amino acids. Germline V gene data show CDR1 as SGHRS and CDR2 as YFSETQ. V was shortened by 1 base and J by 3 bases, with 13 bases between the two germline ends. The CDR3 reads CASSLHQGGDTEAFF. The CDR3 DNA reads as TGCGCCAGCAGCTTGCACCAGGGTGGAGACACTGAAGCTTTCTTT.

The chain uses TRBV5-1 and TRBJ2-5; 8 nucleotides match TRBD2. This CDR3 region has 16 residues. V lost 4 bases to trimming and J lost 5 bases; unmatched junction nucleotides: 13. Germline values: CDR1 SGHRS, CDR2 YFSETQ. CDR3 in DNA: TGCGCCAGCAGCCCTCGTTCAGCGGGGGACGGGGAGACCCAGTACTTC. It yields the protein CASSPRSAGDGETQYF.

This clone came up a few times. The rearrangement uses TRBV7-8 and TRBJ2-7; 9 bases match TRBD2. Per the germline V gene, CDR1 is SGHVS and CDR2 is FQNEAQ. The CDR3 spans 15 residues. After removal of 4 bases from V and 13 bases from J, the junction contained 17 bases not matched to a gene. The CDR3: CASSSGDGLLREGYV. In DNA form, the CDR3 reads TGTGCCAGCAGCTCTGGGGACGGACTGCTGCGGGAGGGCTACGTC.

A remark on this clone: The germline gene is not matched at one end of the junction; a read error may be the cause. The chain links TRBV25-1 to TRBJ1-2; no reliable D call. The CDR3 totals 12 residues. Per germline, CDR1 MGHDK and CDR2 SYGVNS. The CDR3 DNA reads TGTGCCAGCAGTGTGCAGGAAGATGGCCACACCTTC. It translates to CASSVQEDGHTF.

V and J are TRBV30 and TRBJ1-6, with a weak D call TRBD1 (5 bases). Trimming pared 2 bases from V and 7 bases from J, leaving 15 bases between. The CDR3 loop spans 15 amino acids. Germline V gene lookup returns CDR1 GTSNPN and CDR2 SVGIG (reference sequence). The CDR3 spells CAWSRIDSRNSPLHF. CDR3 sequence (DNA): TGTGCCTGGAGTAGAATAGACAGCCGAAATTCACCCCTCCACTTT.

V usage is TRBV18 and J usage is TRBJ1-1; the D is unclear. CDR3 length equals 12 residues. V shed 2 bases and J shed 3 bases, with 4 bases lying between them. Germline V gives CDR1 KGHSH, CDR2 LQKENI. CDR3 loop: CASSPGDTEAFF. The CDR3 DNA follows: TGTGCCAGCTCACCAGGGGACACTGAAGCTTTCTTT.

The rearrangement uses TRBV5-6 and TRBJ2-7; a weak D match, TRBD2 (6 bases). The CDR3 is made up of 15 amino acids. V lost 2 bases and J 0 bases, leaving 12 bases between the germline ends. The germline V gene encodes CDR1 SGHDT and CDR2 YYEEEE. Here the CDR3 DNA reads TGTGCCAGCAGCTTTGATTACGGGAGCTCCTACGAGCAGTACGTC. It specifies CASSFDYGSSYEQYV.

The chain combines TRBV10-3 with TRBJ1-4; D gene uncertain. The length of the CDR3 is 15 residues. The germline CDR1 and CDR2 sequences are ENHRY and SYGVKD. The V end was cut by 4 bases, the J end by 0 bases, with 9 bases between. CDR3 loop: CAISGGGATNEKLFF. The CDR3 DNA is TGTGCCATCAGTGGCGGCGGTGCAACTAATGAAAAACTGTTTTTT.

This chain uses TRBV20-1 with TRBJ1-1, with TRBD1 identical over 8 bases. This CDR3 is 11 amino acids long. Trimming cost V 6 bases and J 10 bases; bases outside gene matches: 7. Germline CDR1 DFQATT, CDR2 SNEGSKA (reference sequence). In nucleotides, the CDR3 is TGCAGTGCCGGACAGGGAGGTAGAGCTTTCTTT. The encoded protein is CSAGQGGRAFF.

As DNA, the CDR3 is TGTGCCAGCGTGACAGGGCCCACAGATACGCAGTATTTT. This gives the protein CASVTGPTDTQYF. The J gene is TRBJ2-3, the V gene TRBV7-2; 7 nucleotides match TRBD1. Per the germline V gene, CDR1 is SGHTA and CDR2 is FQGNSA. This CDR3 has 13 residues. Trimming cost V 8 bases and J 2 bases; bases outside gene matches: 4. Looking up the rest from reference TRBV7-2 and TRBJ2-3 gives the full variable domain: GAGVSQSPSNKVTEKGKDVELRCDPISGHTALYWYRQSLGQGLEFLIYFQGNSAPDKSGLPSDRFSAERTGGSVSTLTIQRTQQEDSAVYLCASVTGPTDTQYFGPGTRLTVL.